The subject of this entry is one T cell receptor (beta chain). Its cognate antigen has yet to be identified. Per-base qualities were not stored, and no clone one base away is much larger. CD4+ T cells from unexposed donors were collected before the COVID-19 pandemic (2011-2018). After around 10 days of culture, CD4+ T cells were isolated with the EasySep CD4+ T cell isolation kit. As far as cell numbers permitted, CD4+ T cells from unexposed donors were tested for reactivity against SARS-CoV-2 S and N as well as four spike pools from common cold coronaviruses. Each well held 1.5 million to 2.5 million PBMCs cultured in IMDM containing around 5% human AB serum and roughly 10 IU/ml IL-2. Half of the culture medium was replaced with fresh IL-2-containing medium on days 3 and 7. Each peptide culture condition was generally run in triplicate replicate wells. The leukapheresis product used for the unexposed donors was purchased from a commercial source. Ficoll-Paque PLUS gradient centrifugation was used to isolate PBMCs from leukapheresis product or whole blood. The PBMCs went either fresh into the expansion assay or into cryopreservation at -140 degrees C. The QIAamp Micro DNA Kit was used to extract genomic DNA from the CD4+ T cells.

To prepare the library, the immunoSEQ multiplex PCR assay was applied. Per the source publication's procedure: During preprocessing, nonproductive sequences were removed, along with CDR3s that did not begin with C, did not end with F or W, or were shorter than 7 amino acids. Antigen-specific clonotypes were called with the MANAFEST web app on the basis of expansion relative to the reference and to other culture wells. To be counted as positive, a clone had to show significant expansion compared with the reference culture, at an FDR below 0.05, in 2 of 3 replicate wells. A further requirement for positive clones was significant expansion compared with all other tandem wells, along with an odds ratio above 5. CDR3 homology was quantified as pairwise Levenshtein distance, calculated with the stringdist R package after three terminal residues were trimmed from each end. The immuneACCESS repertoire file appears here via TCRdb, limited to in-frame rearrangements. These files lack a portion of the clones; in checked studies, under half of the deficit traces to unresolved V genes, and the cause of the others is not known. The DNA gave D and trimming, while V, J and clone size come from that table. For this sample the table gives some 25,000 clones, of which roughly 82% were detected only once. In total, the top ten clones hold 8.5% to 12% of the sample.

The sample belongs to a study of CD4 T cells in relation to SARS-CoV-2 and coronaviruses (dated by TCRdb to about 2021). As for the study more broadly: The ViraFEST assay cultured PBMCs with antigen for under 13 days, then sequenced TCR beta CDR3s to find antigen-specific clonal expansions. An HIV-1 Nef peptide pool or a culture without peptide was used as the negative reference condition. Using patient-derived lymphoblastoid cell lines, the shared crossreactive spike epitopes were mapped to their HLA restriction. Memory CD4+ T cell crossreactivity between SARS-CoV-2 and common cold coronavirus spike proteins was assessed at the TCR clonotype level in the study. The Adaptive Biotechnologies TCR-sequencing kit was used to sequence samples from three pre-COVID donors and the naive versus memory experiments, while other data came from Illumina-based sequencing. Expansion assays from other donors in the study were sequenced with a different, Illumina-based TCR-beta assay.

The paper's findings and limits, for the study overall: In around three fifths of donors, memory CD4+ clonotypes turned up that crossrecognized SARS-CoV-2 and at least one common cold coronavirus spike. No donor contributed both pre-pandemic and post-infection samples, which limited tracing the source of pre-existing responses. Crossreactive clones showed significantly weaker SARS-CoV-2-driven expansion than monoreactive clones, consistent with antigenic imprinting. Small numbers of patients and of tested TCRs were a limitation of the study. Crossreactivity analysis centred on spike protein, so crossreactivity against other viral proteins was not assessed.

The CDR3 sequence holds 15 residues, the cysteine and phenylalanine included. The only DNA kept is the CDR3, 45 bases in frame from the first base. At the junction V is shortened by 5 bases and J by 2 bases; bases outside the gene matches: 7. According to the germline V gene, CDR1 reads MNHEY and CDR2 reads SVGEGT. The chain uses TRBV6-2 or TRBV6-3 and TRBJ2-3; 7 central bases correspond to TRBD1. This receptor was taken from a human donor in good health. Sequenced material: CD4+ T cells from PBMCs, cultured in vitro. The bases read TGTGCCAGCAGTCACAGGGGCCTTCCCACAGATACGCAGTATTTT. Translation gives CASSHRGLPTDTQYF.